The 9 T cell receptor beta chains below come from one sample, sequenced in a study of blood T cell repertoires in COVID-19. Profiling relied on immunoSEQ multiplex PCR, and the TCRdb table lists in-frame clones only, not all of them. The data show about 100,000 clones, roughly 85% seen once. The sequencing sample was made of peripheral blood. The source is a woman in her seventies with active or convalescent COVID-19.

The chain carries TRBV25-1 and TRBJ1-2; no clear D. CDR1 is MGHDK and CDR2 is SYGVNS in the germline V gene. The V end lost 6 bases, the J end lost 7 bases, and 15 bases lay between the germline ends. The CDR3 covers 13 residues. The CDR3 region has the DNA TGTGCCAGCAGATCCCCCTCGGCGGCTGGCTACACCTTC. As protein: CASRSPSAAGYTF.

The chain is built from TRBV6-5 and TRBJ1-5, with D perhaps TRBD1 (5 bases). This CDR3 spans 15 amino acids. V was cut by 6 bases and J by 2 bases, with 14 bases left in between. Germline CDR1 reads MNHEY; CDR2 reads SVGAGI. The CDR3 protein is CASRLGGGGNQPQHF. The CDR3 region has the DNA TGTGCCAGCAGGCTTGGGGGGGGAGGCAATCAGCCCCAGCATTTT.

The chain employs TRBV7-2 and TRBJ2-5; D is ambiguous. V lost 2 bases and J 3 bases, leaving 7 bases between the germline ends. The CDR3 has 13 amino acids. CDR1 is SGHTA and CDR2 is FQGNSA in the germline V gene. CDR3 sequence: CASSLNGKETQYF. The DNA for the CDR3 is TGTGCCAGCAGCTTAAACGGTAAAGAGACCCAGTACTTC.

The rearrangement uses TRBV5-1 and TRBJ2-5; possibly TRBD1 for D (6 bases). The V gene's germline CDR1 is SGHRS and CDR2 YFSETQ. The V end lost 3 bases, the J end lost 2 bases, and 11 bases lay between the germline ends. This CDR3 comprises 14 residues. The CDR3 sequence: CASSSNRVQETQYF. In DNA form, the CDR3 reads TGCGCCAGCAGCTCGAACAGGGTGCAAGAGACCCAGTACTTC. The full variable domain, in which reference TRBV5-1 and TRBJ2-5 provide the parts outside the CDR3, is KAGVTQTPRYLIKTRGQQVTLSCSPISGHRSVSWYQQTPGQGLQFLFEYFSETQRNKGNFPGRFSGRQFSNSRSEMNVSTLELGDSALYLCASSSNRVQETQYFGPGTRLLVL.

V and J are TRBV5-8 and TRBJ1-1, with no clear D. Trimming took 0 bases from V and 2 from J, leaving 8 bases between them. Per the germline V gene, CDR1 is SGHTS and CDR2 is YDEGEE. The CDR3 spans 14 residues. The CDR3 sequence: CASSLGGSNTEAFF. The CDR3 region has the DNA TGTGCCAGCAGCTTGGGCGGCAGTAACACTGAAGCTTTCTTT.

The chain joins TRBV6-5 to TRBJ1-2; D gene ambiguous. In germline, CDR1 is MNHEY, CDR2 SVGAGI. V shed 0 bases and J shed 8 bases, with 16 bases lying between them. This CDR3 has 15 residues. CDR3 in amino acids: CASSYSDTTTGGYTF. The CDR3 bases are TGTGCCAGCAGTTACTCCGACACGACCACTGGGGGCTACACCTTC.

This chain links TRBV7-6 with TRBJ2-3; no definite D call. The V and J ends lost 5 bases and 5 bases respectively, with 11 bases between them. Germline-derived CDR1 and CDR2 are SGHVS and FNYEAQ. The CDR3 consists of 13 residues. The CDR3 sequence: CASSPSREDTQYF. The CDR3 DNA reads TGTGCCAGCAGCCCTTCGAGAGAAGATACGCAGTATTTT.

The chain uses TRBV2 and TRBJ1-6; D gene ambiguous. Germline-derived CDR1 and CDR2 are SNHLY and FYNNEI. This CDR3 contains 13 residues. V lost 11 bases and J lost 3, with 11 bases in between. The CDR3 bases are TGTGCCGCGGCGGAGGACTATAATTCACCCCTCCACTTT. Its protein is CAAAEDYNSPLHF.

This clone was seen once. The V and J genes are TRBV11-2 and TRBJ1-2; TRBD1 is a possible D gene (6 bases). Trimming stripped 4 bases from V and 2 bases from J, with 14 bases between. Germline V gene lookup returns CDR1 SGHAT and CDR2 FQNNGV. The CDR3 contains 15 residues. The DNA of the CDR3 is TGTGCCAGCAGCTCCCGCGGACAGACCAACTATGGCTACACCTTC. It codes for CASSSRGQTNYGYTF.